Listed below are T cell receptor beta chains from one sample, sequenced in a study of blood T cell repertoires in COVID-19. Some clones are missing from TCRdb's copy, which holds only in-frame ones; the method was immunoSEQ multiplex PCR. This table has about 400,000 clones, just under 90% appearing once. Sequencing was carried out using PBMCs or T cells enriched from blood (not recorded which). The receptors come from a woman between 25 and 40 years old who had recovered from COVID-19. Both conserved end residues are part of each CDR3. The D gene is left open where the match is weak. Part of the rows lack a size; the others show once, few, many or a class for expanded clones.

V: TRBV5-4; D: -; J: TRBJ1-1; size: once; length: 14; CDR3: CASSLPERWTEAFF; DNA: TGTGCCAGCAGCTTGCCAGAGCGGTGGACTGAAGCTTTCTTT
V: TRBV3-1/TRBV3-2; D: -; J: TRBJ2-7; size: once; length: 15; CDR3: CASSQDNSAPYEQYF; DNA: TGTGCCAGCAGCCAAGATAATAGCGCACCCTACGAGCAGTACTTC
V: TRBV28; D: TRBD1; J: TRBJ2-5; size: once; length: 13; CDR3: CASRSGGRETQYF; DNA: TGTGCCAGCAGGTCAGGGGGAAGAGAGACCCAGTACTTC
V: TRBV28; D: -; J: TRBJ1-2; size: -; length: 12; CDR3: CASSPRLYGYTF; DNA: TGTGCCAGCAGTCCCCGACTATATGGCTACACCTTC
V: TRBV11-3; D: TRBD1; J: TRBJ2-1; size: -; length: 13; CDR3: CASTRTGDNEQFF; DNA: TGTGCCAGTACACGGACAGGGGACAATGAGCAGTTCTTC
V: TRBV15; D: -; J: TRBJ1-2; size: -; length: 16; CDR3: CATSRTSGDFNYGYTF; DNA: TGTGCCACCAGCAGAACCTCAGGGGATTTTAACTATGGCTACACCTTC
V: TRBV27; D: TRBD1; J: TRBJ2-3; size: -; length: 17; CDR3: CASSFLRTGPSTDTQYF; DNA: TGTGCCAGCAGTTTTCTTAGGACAGGGCCGAGCACAGATACGCAGTATTTT
V: TRBV6-2/TRBV6-3; D: -; J: TRBJ2-7; size: few; length: 16; CDR3: CASSPRTGTLFGEQYF; DNA: TGTGCCAGCAGCCCTCGGACCGGGACACTATTTGGGGAGCAGTACTTC
V: TRBV5-6; D: -; J: TRBJ2-3; size: -; length: 16; CDR3: CASRFSGRYATDTQYF; DNA: TGTGCCAGCAGGTTTAGCGGAAGATACGCGACAGATACGCAGTATTTT
V: TRBV3-1/TRBV3-2; D: -; J: TRBJ2-7; size: -; length: 15; CDR3: CASSQDRHYTYEQYF; DNA: TGTGCCAGCAGCCAAGATAGGCACTATACCTACGAGCAGTACTTC
V: TRBV15; D: -; J: TRBJ1-2; size: -; length: 18; CDR3: CATSRGVLRAGRRHGYTF; DNA: TGTGCCACCAGCAGAGGGGTTCTTAGGGCGGGGAGGCGGCATGGCTACACCTTC
V: TRBV12-3/TRBV12-4; D: -; J: TRBJ1-5; size: -; length: 13; CDR3: CASSRKEGQPQHF; DNA: TGTGCCAGCAGCCGGAAGGAGGGTCAGCCCCAGCATTTT
V: TRBV3-1/TRBV3-2; D: TRBD1; J: TRBJ1-2; size: -; length: 14; CDR3: CASSRQGARYGYTF; DNA: TGTGCCAGCAGCCGACAGGGGGCGAGATATGGCTACACCTTC
V: TRBV3-1/TRBV3-2; D: TRBD2; J: TRBJ2-7; size: once; length: 15; CDR3: CASSPSGLADYEQYF; DNA: TGTGCCAGCAGCCCCTCGGGACTAGCGGACTACGAGCAGTACTTC
V: TRBV28; D: -; J: TRBJ1-2; size: -; length: 19; CDR3: CASSLGGPLQAYPHYGYTF; DNA: TGTGCCAGCAGTTTAGGGGGCCCTCTACAGGCGTACCCACACTATGGCTACACCTTC
V: TRBV27; D: TRBD2; J: TRBJ2-1; size: -; length: 15; CDR3: CASSSRGAKYNEQFF; DNA: TGTGCCAGCAGTTCGCGGGGGGCTAAATACAATGAGCAGTTCTTC
V: TRBV9; D: -; J: TRBJ1-1; size: -; length: 17; CDR3: CASSEGSFQAGYTEAFF; DNA: TGTGCCAGCAGCGAGGGGAGTTTTCAGGCGGGGTACACTGAAGCTTTCTTT
V: TRBV6-1; D: -; J: TRBJ1-4; size: -; length: 15; CDR3: CASSEVGTSDEKLFF; DNA: TGTGCCAGCAGTGAAGTGGGGACATCGGATGAAAAACTGTTTTTT
V: TRBV4-1; D: -; J: TRBJ1-2; size: -; length: 15; CDR3: CASSQVTPTNYGYTF; DNA: TGCGCCAGCAGCCAAGTTACCCCTACTAACTATGGCTACACCTTC
V: TRBV24-1; D: -; J: TRBJ2-5; size: -; length: 16; CDR3: CATSTIQLQGRETQYF; DNA: TGTGCCACCAGTACAATCCAGTTACAGGGGAGGGAGACCCAGTACTTC